The T cell receptor (beta chain) under discussion was sequenced for a study of CD8 T cells in Susac syndrome. Study-wide results and caveats: The study's TCR sequencing and HLA analysis covered a relatively small number of individuals, and the study acknowledged this.

Treatment-naive patients with stable or active relapsing-remitting disease served as multiple sclerosis controls. Reverse transcription of roughly 0.45 to 1 ug RNA was performed with random hexamers. It was immunoSEQ multiplex PCR that amplified TCR beta CDR3 across 54 Vbeta and 13 Jbeta. TCRdb re-called the immunoSEQ multiplex PCR reads with MiXCR, one entry per CDR3 protein. The repertoire holds about 300,000 distinct CDR3 sequences, with about 92% as singletons. V lost 8 bases and J lost 5, with 19 bases in between. This CDR3 comprises 14 residues. Looked up from germline, CDR1 is SGHRS and CDR2 is YFSETQ. A remark on this clonotype: Its antigen is still unknown.

The rearrangement links TRBV5-1 to TRBJ2-5; D may be TRBD2 (6 bases). Input material: CD4+ T cells from PBMCs. The source is a human donor with multiple sclerosis. CDR3 loop: CASIRDSGLETQYF. CDR3 in DNA: TGCGCCAGTATACGGGACTCCGGGTTGGAGACCCAGTACTTC.